What follows are 21 T cell receptor beta chains derived from one specimen sequenced in a study of radiotherapy plus CTLA-4 blockade in lung cancer. Profiled with immunoSEQ multiplex PCR; TCRdb holds only in-frame clones, not every one. The sample contains roughly 54,000 clones, 65% to 85% of which appear only once. The source material was peripheral blood, sampled from a patient treated with radiotherapy plus ipilimumab. The receptors originated from a human donor with non-small cell lung cancer who had a partial response to radiotherapy plus ipilimumab.

This rearrangement joins TRBV28 to TRBJ1-4; D unresolved. This CDR3 has 16 residues. With 5 bases removed from V and 8 bases from J, the gap between germline ends came to 21 bases. The germline gives CDR1 MDHEN, CDR2 SYDVKM. The CDR3 nucleotides are TGTGCCAGCAGTGGACCCCGGAGGATACTCCGAGAAAAACTGTTTTTT. It is translated as CASSGPRRILREKLFF.

The V gene is TRBV10-3, the J gene TRBJ1-1; D may be TRBD1 (5 bases). Germline V lookup: CDR1 ENHRY, CDR2 SYGVKD. V lost 3 bases, J lost 4 bases, and 9 bases lay in between. CDR3 length: 13 residues. In DNA, the CDR3 is TGTGCCATCAGTGACAGGGTTAGCACTGAAGCTTTCTTT. Residues: CAISDRVSTEAFF.

The genes are TRBV5-4 and TRBJ2-7; 7 bases are a match to TRBD1. Germline V CDR1 and CDR2: SGHNT, YYREEE (reference sequence). The ends lost 4 bases at V and 0 bases at J; junction bases unmatched: 4. This CDR3 spans 14 amino acids. The chain's CDR3 is CASSPDRSSYEQYF. The CDR3 region has the DNA TGTGCCAGCAGCCCGGACAGGAGCTCCTACGAGCAGTACTTC.

The chain recombines TRBV6-5 with TRBJ1-5; TRBD1 might be the D (5 bases). There are 15 residues in the CDR3. With 6 bases removed from V and 5 bases from J, the gap between germline ends came to 17 bases. Germline CDR1 is MNHEY and CDR2 is SVGAGI. The DNA for the CDR3 is TGTGCCAGCAGATCGCGTAGGCAGACAGATCAGCCCCAGCATTTT. The encoded protein is CASRSRRQTDQPQHF.

The chain joins TRBV12-5 to TRBJ1-6; TRBD1 is a possible D gene (6 bases). The V gene's germline CDR1 is LGHNT and CDR2 FRNRAP. V was cut by 5 bases and J by 6 bases, with 11 bases left in between. CDR3 length equals 14 residues. DNA of the CDR3: TGTGCTAGTGGTCGGGACAACTTTAATTCACCCCTCCACTTT. It encodes CASGRDNFNSPLHF.

This rearrangement joins TRBV2 to TRBJ1-2; TRBD1 agrees at 8 bases. Germline assignment: CDR1 SNHLY and CDR2 FYNNEI. This CDR3 has 16 residues. V lost 1 base to trimming and J lost 4 bases; unmatched junction nucleotides: 8. The CDR3, as DNA: TGTGCCAGCAGTGAAGAAAAAACAGGGGGGTTCTATGGCTACACCTTC. Translated, it gives CASSEEKTGGFYGYTF.

The gene calls are TRBV28 and TRBJ2-1; D might be TRBD1 (6 bases). The CDR3 is 11 amino acids. Per the germline V gene, CDR1 is MDHEN and CDR2 is SYDVKM. Trimming removed 6 bases from V and 14 bases from J, with 14 bases in between. This CDR3 reads CASRSQGSKFF. The CDR3, as DNA: TGTGCCAGCAGATCACAGGGAAGCAAGTTCTTC.

The chain uses TRBV11-2 and TRBJ2-7, with 11 bases lining up with TRBD1. The CDR3 runs to 13 residues. Germline V gene data show CDR1 as SGHAT and CDR2 as FQNNGV. The V and J ends lost 3 bases and 6 bases, in that order; junction bases with no gene match: 1. The CDR3 region is CASSFGTGGEQYF. The DNA for the CDR3 is TGTGCCAGCAGCTTCGGGACAGGGGGCGAGCAGTACTTC. Drawing the rest from reference TRBV11-2 and TRBJ2-7, the complete variable domain is EAGVAQSPRYKIIEKRQSVAFWCNPISGHATLYWYQQILGQGPKLLIQFQNNGVVDDSQLPKDRFSAERLKGVDSTLKIQPAKLEDSAVYLCASSFGTGGEQYFGPGTRLTVT.

This clone was counted only a few times. The chain combines TRBV5-1 with TRBJ2-1, with D possibly TRBD2 on 6 matching bases. Between the trimmed V and J ends, which lost 5 bases and 6 bases, there was a span of 15 bases. This CDR3 contains 14 residues. Looked up from germline, CDR1 is SGHRS and CDR2 is YFSETQ. In DNA form, the CDR3 reads TGCGCCAGCAGACTTGAACGGGGGACCAATGAGCAGTTCTTC. This encodes CASRLERGTNEQFF.

This chain joins TRBV6-1 and TRBJ1-5; TRBD1 matches 8 bases. Germline V CDR1 and CDR2: MNHNS, SASEGT. The CDR3 is 15 residues long. Losses at the gene ends were 4 bases for V and 0 bases for J; bases not matched to a gene: 2. Here the CDR3 reads CASSAQGASNQPQHF. The DNA of the CDR3 is TGTGCCAGCAGTGCCCAGGGGGCTAGCAATCAGCCCCAGCATTTT.

The V gene is TRBV7-6, the J gene TRBJ1-6, with TRBD1 matching over 7 bases. Trimming at V came to 4 bases and at J to 8 bases, leaving 8 bases not matched to a gene. The germline V gene has CDR1 SGHVS and CDR2 FNYEAQ. The CDR3 length is 15 residues. CDR3 in DNA: TGTGCCAGCAGCTCGAACAGGGGACGCGATTCACCCCTCCACTTT. Translated: CASSSNRGRDSPLHF.

The chain carries TRBV5-1 and TRBJ2-1; 8 bases are shared with TRBD2. The ends lost 2 bases at V and 8 bases at J; junction bases unmatched: 9. Per the germline V gene, CDR1 is SGHRS and CDR2 is YFSETQ. This CDR3 has 15 residues. The CDR3 DNA is TGCGCCAGCAGCTTTTCACGGGGGGGGACCGATGAGCAGTTCTTC. This encodes CASSFSRGGTDEQFF.

This clone occurred once. J is TRBJ1-2 and V is TRBV5-1, with TRBD1 matching 7 bases. This CDR3 spans 15 amino acids. The germline gives CDR1 SGHRS, CDR2 YFSETQ. V was pared by 3 bases and J by 8 bases, with 13 bases of the junction left unmatched. CDR3 sequence reads: CASSYVQGVRRGYTF. CDR3 nucleotides: TGCGCCAGCAGCTACGTCCAGGGGGTGAGGCGCGGCTACACCTTC.

The J gene is TRBJ2-3, the V gene TRBV5-4; 10 nucleotides match TRBD1. Germline V gene data show CDR1 as SGHNT and CDR2 as YYREEE (reference sequence). This CDR3 spans 15 amino acids. The ends lost 3 bases at V and 3 bases at J; junction bases unmatched: 4. CDR3 residues: CASSSPGQGTDTQYF. The CDR3 DNA sequence: TGTGCCAGCAGCTCTCCGGGACAGGGGACAGATACGCAGTATTTT.

This chain uses TRBV2 with TRBJ1-3; D possibly corresponds to TRBD1 (5 bases). Trimming took off 6 bases at V and 0 bases at J, with 9 bases between the two ends. Germline V gene lookup returns CDR1 SNHLY and CDR2 FYNNEI. The length of the CDR3 is 14 residues. The CDR3 DNA sequence: TGTGCCAGCAGAGGGGCCCCCTCTGGAAACACCATATATTTT. Its protein product is CASRGAPSGNTIYF.

This clone has only a few counts. The J gene is TRBJ2-2, the V gene TRBV4-1, with unresolved D. Trimming pared 4 bases from V and 0 bases from J, leaving 9 bases between. Per germline, CDR1 MGHRA and CDR2 YSYEKL. The CDR3 covers 15 residues. The CDR3 DNA reads TGCGCCAGCAGCCGTCCGGTAACGAACACCGGGGAGCTGTTTTTT. It codes for CASSRPVTNTGELFF.

The V and J genes are TRBV7-2 and TRBJ2-2; 11 bases line up with TRBD2. The CDR3 runs 16 residues. Germline V gives CDR1 SGHTA, CDR2 FQGNSA. Trimming took 0 bases from V and 6 from J; bases not matched to a gene: 3. CDR3 nucleotide sequence: TGTGCCAGCAGCTTAGCTAGCGGGGGGGCCCCCGGGGAGCTGTTTTTT. It codes for CASSLASGGAPGELFF.

V and J are TRBV7-2 and TRBJ2-7; D might be TRBD1 (6 bases). There are 14 residues in the CDR3. CDR1 is SGHTA, CDR2 FQGNSA, per germline. Trimming took 6 bases from V and 2 from J, leaving 14 bases between them. As DNA, the CDR3 is TGTGCCAGCAGTATCCGGGACACTCCCTACGAGCAGTACTTC. The encoded protein is CASSIRDTPYEQYF.

On this clone itself: Different DNA sequences within this sample yield the same CDR3. The gene calls are TRBV5-6 and TRBJ2-3, with 7 bases that match TRBD1. CDR3 length: 15 residues. Germline assignment: CDR1 SGHDT and CDR2 YYEEEE. Trimming took 4 bases from V and 4 from J; bases not matched to a gene: 9. In DNA form, the CDR3 reads TGTGCCAGCAGCGCCGACAGGGATGAGGCAGATACGCAGTATTTT. This codes for CASSADRDEADTQYF.

The chain is built from TRBV7-9 and TRBJ2-1; 8 bases map to TRBD1. The V gene's germline CDR1 is SEHNR and CDR2 FQNEAQ (reference sequence). V shed 2 bases, J shed 6 bases, and the junction held 9 bases outside the gene matches. The CDR3 sequence is 16 residues long. CDR3: CASSLFRGPRGNEQFF. The DNA for the CDR3 is TGTGCCAGCAGCTTATTCAGGGGGCCCCGGGGCAATGAGCAGTTCTTC.

The CDR3 sequence: CASSHNEARNQPQHF. The CDR3 DNA reads TGTGCCAGCAGCCACAACGAGGCTCGCAATCAGCCCCAGCATTTT. V usage is TRBV7-8 and J usage is TRBJ1-5; D call uncertain. Trimming shortened V by 5 bases and J by 2 bases, and 13 bases separated the two germline ends. CDR3 length equals 15 residues. Germline V CDR1 and CDR2: SGHVS, FQNEAQ. The variable domain in full, completed from reference TRBV7-8 and TRBJ1-5, reads GAGVSQSPRYKVAKRGQDVALRCDPISGHVSLFWYQQALGQGPEFLTYFQNEAQLDKSGLPSDRFFAERPEGSVSTLKIQRTQQEDSAVYLCASSHNEARNQPQHFGDGTRLSIL.